This T cell receptor beta chain came from a study of technical replicates of blood from several donors. The V end lost 4 bases, the J end lost 2 bases, and 18 bases lay between the germline ends. Per the germline V gene, CDR1 is MDHEN and CDR2 is SYDVKM. The CDR3 covers 16 residues. The method was immunoSEQ multiplex PCR; TCRdb's version includes in-frame clones alone and lacks a portion of them. The sample has 85,000 to 100,000 clones, approximately 96% seen once. Sequencing was performed on T cells isolated from PBMCs. The V gene is TRBV28, the J gene TRBJ2-7; tentatively, D is TRBD1 (5 bases). The TCR sequence derives from a human donor in good health. As DNA, the CDR3 is TGTGCCAGCAGTTCGACAGATCCTGATAATCCCTACGAGCAGTACTTC. This encodes CASSSTDPDNPYEQYF.